This passage covers 17 T cell receptor beta chains from one sample sequenced in a study of CD8 T cells in ankylosing spondylitis. General study results and limits: Within ankylosing spondylitis blood, a TCR beta motif made up of several highly homologous variants appeared to be characteristic.

Their target antigens are unknown. MiXCR was run by TCRdb on the 5' RACE reads, yielding one entry per CDR3 protein. The data contain about 420,000 distinct CDR3 sequences, about a fifth of them singletons. Sample: blood, either unsorted or a sorted T cell fraction (not recorded which). These receptors were taken from a male donor with ankylosing spondylitis.

For the CDR3, the DNA is TGTGCCAGCAGCCTTAGGTACGAGGTGACGGCCAAAAACATTCAGTACTTC. Translating it yields CASSLRYEVTAKNIQYF. The chain links TRBV7-8 to TRBJ2-4, with no clear D. Germline V gene sequence: CDR1 SGHVS, CDR2 FQNEAQ. This CDR3 has 17 amino acids. V lost 5 bases and J lost 1, with 18 bases in between.

This clonotype came up a few times. This rearrangement joins TRBV29-1 to TRBJ1-2; TRBD1 is a possible D gene (6 bases). This CDR3 spans 12 amino acids. The ends were cut back, 6 bases at V and 8 bases at J, with 16 bases in the middle. Looked up from germline, CDR1 is SQVTM and CDR2 is ANQGSEA. DNA of the CDR3: TGCAGCGTCCGACAGGCCCAGGGCGGCTACACCTTC. Translating gives CSVRQAQGGYTF.

This clonotype was counted many times. The chain recombines TRBV5-1 with TRBJ2-1; the match to TRBD2 covers 8 bases. Germline-derived CDR1 and CDR2 are SGHRS and YFSETQ. The CDR3 runs 16 residues. The V and J ends lost 0 bases and 3 bases, in that order; junction bases with no gene match: 5. CDR3 sequence reads: CASSLETSGYYNEQFF. In nucleotides, the CDR3 is TGCGCCAGCAGCTTGGAAACTAGCGGATACTACAATGAGCAGTTCTTC.

The chain links TRBV20-1 to TRBJ2-7, with unresolved D. The CDR3 contains 12 residues. The ends were cut back, 0 bases at V and 8 bases at J, with 11 bases in the middle. The germline CDR1 and CDR2 sequences are DFQATT and SNEGSKA (reference sequence). Here the CDR3 reads CSARENSQKQYF. CDR3 bases: TGCAGTGCTAGAGAAAATAGTCAGAAGCAGTACTTC.

The chain has TRBV18 and TRBJ2-1, with TRBD2 identical over 11 bases. CDR1 and CDR2 from the germline V gene are KGHSH and LQKENI. This CDR3 region has 15 residues. J lost 6 bases, V lost 4 bases, and 5 bases had no gene match. The CDR3 reads CASSQLLAGANEQFF. The CDR3 DNA reads as TGTGCCAGCTCACAACTACTAGCGGGAGCCAATGAGCAGTTCTTC.

The V call is TRBV7-3, the J call TRBJ2-1, with 8 bases lining up with TRBD1. V dropped 5 bases and J dropped 0; count of bases not matched to a gene: 3. CDR3 length: 15 residues. In germline, CDR1 is SGHTA, CDR2 FQGTGA. As DNA, the CDR3 is TGTGCCAGCAGCGTCGGGACAGGCTCCTACAATGAGCAGTTCTTC. It yields the protein CASSVGTGSYNEQFF.

The chain is built from TRBV6-1 and TRBJ2-7; D unresolved. The CDR3 is 14 amino acids. The V and J ends lost 6 bases and 8 bases respectively, with 20 bases between them. Germline V gene sequence: CDR1 MNHNS, CDR2 SASEGT. In nucleotides, the CDR3 is TGTGCCAGCAGCCTAGGCAGACCGGAATTGAAGCAGTACTTC. Protein product: CASSLGRPELKQYF.

The chain employs TRBV29-1 and TRBJ1-2; the match to TRBD1 covers 12 bases. The CDR3 has 14 amino acids. The junction had 8 bases not matched to a gene; V was cut back by 6 bases and J by 6 bases. Germline values: CDR1 SQVTM, CDR2 ANQGSEA. CDR3 sequence (DNA): TGCAGCGTAGAGCGGGGACAGGGGGCCGATGGCTACACCTTC. It is translated as CSVERGQGADGYTF.

This clonotype came up many times. The genes are TRBV28 and TRBJ1-5, with D perhaps TRBD1 (6 bases). The CDR3 extends over 15 amino acids. V was cut by 3 bases and J by 7 bases, with 16 bases left in between. Germline CDR1 is MDHEN and CDR2 is SYDVKM. The CDR3 region is CASSLGTLYMQPQHF. For the CDR3, the DNA is TGTGCCAGCAGTTTGGGGACACTGTATATGCAGCCCCAGCATTTT.

On this clonotype: One junction end does not reproduce the germline sequence, and a read error may be involved. In DNA, the CDR3 is TGTGCCAGCAGGGAAGCTTTTCGGTCTAGCGGGAGGGCAAATACGCAGTATTTT. It encodes CASREAFRSSGRANTQYF. The chain is built from TRBV2 and TRBJ2-3; TRBD2 matches at 12 bases. This CDR3 spans 18 amino acids. Germline CDR1 is SNHLY and CDR2 is FYNNEI.

This clonotype was seen ten or more times. The chain joins TRBV3-1 to TRBJ2-1; a weak D match, TRBD2 (6 bases). Trimming shortened V by 1 base and J by 1 base, and 8 bases separated the two germline ends. This CDR3 is 15 amino acids long. Per the germline V gene, CDR1 is LGHDT and CDR2 is YNNKEL (reference sequence). CDR3 protein: CASSQVRGSYNEQFF. The CDR3 nucleotides read TGTGCCAGCAGCCAAGTGCGGGGATCCTACAATGAGCAGTTCTTC.

The table lists this clonotype with a few counts. CDR3 sequence (DNA): TGTGCCAGCAGTCTGACCATTAGGACAGCTGGACAAGAGACCCAGTACTTC. It is translated as CASSLTIRTAGQETQYF. This chain links TRBV6-1 with TRBJ2-5; the D gene is possibly TRBD1 (6 bases). The CDR3 is made up of 17 amino acids. Trimming pared 5 bases from V and 2 bases from J, leaving 21 bases between. The germline V gene encodes CDR1 MNHNS and CDR2 SASEGT.

V is TRBV4-2 and J is TRBJ1-4, with D maybe TRBD1 (6 bases). Trimming cost V 4 bases and J 8 bases, with 11 bases left between them. The CDR3 runs 13 residues. Looked up from germline, CDR1 is LGHNA and CDR2 is YNFKEQ. CDR3 residues: CASSRSGEEKLFF. The CDR3 DNA reads as TGTGCCAGCAGCCGCTCAGGGGAAGAAAAACTGTTTTTT.

This clonotype has only a few counts. The chain uses TRBV20-1 and TRBJ2-7; TRBD2 agrees at 7 bases. Germline trimming cut 5 bases from V and 2 bases from J; bases unmatched to any gene: 3. This CDR3 has 12 amino acids. The germline V gene encodes CDR1 DFQATT and CDR2 SNEGSKA (reference sequence). The CDR3 DNA is TGCAGTGCTCCGCTAGCGGCCTACGAGCAGTACTTC. It encodes CSAPLAAYEQYF.

V and J are TRBV10-3 and TRBJ2-1; D perhaps matches TRBD1 (5 bases). The CDR3 sequence is 16 residues long. Trimming pared 5 bases from V and 4 bases from J, leaving 18 bases between. Germline CDR1 reads ENHRY; CDR2 reads SYGVKD. The CDR3 DNA reads TGTGCCATCAGTACCCAGGGTCTGAGGCATTACAATGAGCAGTTCTTC. It yields the protein CAISTQGLRHYNEQFF.

V usage is TRBV7-3 and J usage is TRBJ2-1; 11 bases align to TRBD2. V gave up 1 base and J gave up 12 bases; unmatched junction bases: 14. The germline V gene encodes CDR1 SGHTA and CDR2 FQGTGA. The CDR3 has 17 residues. The CDR3 bases are TGTGCCAGCAGCTTAAACCCCACTAGCGGGAGTGGCAGTTTGCAGTTCTTC. This codes for CASSLNPTSGSGSLQFF.

The chain recombines TRBV2 with TRBJ2-1; D uncertain. Germline V gives CDR1 SNHLY, CDR2 FYNNEI. This CDR3 spans 11 amino acids. V shed 2 bases and J shed 10 bases, with 6 bases lying between them. The CDR3 reads CASSESSEQFF. DNA of the CDR3: TGTGCCAGCAGTGAAAGTTCGGAGCAGTTCTTC.